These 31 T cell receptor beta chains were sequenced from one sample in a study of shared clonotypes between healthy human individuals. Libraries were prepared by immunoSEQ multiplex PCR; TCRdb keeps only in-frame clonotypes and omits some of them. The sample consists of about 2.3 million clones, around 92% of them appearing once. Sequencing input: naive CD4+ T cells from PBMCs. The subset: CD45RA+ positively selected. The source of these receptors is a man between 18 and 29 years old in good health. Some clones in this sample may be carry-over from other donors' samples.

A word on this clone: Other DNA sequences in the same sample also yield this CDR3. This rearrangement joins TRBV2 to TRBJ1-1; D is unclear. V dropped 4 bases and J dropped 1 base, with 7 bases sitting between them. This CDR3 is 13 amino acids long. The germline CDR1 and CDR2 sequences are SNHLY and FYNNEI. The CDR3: CASSGDTNTEAFF. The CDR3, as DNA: TGTGCCAGCAGTGGAGACACGAACACTGAAGCTTTCTTT.

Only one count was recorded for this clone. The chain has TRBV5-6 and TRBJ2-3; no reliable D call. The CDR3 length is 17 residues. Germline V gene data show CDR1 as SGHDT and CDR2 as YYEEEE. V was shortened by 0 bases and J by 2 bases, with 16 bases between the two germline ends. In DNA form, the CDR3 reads TGTGCCAGCAGCTTGGCACTACTCCCATCCCACACAGATACGCAGTATTTT. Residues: CASSLALLPSHTDTQYF. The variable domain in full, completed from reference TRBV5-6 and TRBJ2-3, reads DAGVTQSPTHLIKTRGQQVTLRCSPKSGHDTVSWYQQALGQGPQFIFQYYEEEERQRGNFPDRFSGHQFPNYSSELNVNALLLGDSALYLCASSLALLPSHTDTQYFGPGTRLTVL.

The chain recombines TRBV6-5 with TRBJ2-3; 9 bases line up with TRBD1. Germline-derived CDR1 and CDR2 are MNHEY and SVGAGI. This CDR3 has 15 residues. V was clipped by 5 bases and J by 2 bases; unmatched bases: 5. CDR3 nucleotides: TGTGCCAGCAGTCCCCGGACAGGGGTCACAGATACGCAGTATTTT. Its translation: CASSPRTGVTDTQYF.

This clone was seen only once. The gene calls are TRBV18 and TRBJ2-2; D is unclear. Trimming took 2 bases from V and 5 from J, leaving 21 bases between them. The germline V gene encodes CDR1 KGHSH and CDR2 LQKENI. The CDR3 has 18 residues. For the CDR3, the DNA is TGTGCCAGCTCACCAGATGTAATAGCCCTGTCTGGGACCGGGGAGCTGTTTTTT. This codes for CASSPDVIALSGTGELFF.

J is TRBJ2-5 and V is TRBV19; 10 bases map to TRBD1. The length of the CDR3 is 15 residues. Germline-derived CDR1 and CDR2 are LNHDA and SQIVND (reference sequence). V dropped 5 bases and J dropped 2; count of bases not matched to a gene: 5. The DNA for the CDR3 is TGTGCCAGTAGTGGACCGGGACAGGGGCAAGAGACCCAGTACTTC. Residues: CASSGPGQGQETQYF.

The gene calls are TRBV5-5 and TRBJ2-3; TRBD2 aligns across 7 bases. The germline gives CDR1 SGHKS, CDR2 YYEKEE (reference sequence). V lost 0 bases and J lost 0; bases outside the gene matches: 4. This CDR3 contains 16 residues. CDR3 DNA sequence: TGTGCCAGCAGCTTGGGACTAGCTTCAAGCACAGATACGCAGTATTTT. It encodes CASSLGLASSTDTQYF. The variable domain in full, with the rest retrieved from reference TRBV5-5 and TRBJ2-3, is DAGVTQSPTHLIKTRGQQVTLRCSPISGHKSVSWYQQVLGQGPQFIFQYYEKEERGRGNFPDRFSARQFPNYSSELNVNALLLGDSALYLCASSLGLASSTDTQYFGPGTRLTVL.

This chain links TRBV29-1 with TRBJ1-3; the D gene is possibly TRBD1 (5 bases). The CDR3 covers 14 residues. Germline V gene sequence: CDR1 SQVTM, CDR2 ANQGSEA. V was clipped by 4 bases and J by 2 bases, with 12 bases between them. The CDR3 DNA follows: TGCAGCGTTGTTGAGGGGAAGGCTGGAAACACCATATATTTT. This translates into CSVVEGKAGNTIYF.

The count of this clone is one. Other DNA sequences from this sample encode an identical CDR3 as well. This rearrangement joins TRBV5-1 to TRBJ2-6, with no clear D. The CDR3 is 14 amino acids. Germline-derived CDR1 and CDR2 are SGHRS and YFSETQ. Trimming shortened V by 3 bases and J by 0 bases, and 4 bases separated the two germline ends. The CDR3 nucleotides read TGCGCCAGCAGCTCCGGCTCTGGGGCCAACGTCCTGACTTTC. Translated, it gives CASSSGSGANVLTF.

The CDR3 loop is CASSSGRAGEQYF. The CDR3 nucleotides are TGCGCCAGCAGTAGCGGGAGGGCTGGCGAGCAGTACTTC. This chain uses TRBV5-1 with TRBJ2-7, with 11 bases that match TRBD2. V trimming: 5 bases; J trimming: 6 bases; junction bases outside the gene matches: 4. Germline loops: CDR1 SGHRS, CDR2 YFSETQ. The CDR3 length is 13 residues.

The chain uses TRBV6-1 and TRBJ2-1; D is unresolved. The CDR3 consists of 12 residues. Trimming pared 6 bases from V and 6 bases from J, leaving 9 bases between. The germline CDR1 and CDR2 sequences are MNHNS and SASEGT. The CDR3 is CASRILRNEQFF. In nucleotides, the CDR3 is TGTGCCAGCAGAATCCTCCGCAATGAGCAGTTCTTC.

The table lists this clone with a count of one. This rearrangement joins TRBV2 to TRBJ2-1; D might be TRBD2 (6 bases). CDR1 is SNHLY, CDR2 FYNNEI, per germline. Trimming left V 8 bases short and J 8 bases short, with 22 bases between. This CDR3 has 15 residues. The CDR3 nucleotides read TGTGCCAGCGGATACTTAGCGGTCCCGGGGGATGAGCAGTTCTTC. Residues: CASGYLAVPGDEQFF.

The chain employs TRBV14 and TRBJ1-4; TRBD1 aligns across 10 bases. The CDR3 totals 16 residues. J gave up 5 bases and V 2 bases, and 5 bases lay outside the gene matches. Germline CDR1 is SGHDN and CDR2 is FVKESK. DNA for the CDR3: TGTGCCAGCAGCCAATTAAGACAGGGGGCAAATGAAAAACTGTTTTTT. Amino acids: CASSQLRQGANEKLFF. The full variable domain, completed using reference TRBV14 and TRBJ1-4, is EAGVTQFPSHSVIEKGQTVTLRCDPISGHDNLYWYRRVMGKEIKFLLHFVKESKQDESGMPNNRFLAERTGGTYSTLKVQPAELEDSGVYFCASSQLRQGANEKLFFGSGTQLSVL.

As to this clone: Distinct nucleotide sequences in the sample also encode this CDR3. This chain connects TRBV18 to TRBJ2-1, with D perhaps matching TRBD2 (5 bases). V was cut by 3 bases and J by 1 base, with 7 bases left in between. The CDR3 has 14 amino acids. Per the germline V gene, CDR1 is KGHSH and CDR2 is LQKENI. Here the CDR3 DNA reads TGTGCCAGCTCACCTACTAGATCCTACAATGAGCAGTTCTTC. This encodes CASSPTRSYNEQFF.

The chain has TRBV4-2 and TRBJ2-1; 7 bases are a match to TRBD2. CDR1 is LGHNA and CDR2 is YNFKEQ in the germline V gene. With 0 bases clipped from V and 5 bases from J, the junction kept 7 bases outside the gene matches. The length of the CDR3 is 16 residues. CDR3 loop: CASSQEGGRIDNEQFF. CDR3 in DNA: TGTGCCAGCAGCCAAGAAGGCGGGAGAATAGACAATGAGCAGTTCTTC.

In DNA form, the CDR3 reads TGTGCCAGCAGTGTACGACAGGGTATTGGTGGCTACACCTTC. Protein sequence: CASSVRQGIGGYTF. The genes are TRBV2 and TRBJ1-2; 7 bases are a match to TRBD1. The junction had 9 bases not matched to a gene; V was cut back by 4 bases and J by 7 bases. CDR1 SNHLY and CDR2 FYNNEI come from the germline V gene. The CDR3 covers 14 residues. Complete variable domain (other parts from reference TRBV2 and TRBJ1-2): EPEVTQTPSHQVTQMGQEVILRCVPISNHLYFYWYRQILGQKVEFLVSFYNNEISEKSEIFDDQFSVERPDGSNFTLKIRSTKLEDSAMYFCASSVRQGIGGYTFGSGTRLTVV.

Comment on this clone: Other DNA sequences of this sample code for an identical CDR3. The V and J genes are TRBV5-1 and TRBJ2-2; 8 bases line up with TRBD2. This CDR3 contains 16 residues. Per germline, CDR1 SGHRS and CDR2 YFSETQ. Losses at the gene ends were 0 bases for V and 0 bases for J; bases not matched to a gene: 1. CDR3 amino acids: CASSLAGLANTGELFF. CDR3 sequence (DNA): TGCGCCAGCAGCTTGGCGGGACTAGCGAACACCGGGGAGCTGTTTTTT. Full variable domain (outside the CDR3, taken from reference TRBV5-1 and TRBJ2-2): KAGVTQTPRYLIKTRGQQVTLSCSPISGHRSVSWYQQTPGQGLQFLFEYFSETQRNKGNFPGRFSGRQFSNSRSEMNVSTLELGDSALYLCASSLAGLANTGELFFGEGSRLTVL.

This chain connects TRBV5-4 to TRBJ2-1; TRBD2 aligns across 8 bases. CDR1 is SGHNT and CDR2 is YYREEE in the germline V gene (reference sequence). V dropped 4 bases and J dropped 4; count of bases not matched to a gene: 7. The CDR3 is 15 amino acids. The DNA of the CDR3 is TGTGCCAGCAGCCCCGCTAGCGGGCTTTACAATGAGCAGTTCTTC. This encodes CASSPASGLYNEQFF.

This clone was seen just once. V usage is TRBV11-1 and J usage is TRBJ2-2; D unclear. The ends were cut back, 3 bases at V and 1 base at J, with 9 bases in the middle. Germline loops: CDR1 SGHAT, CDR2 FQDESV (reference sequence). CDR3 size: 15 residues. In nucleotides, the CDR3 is TGTGCCAGCAGCTTTTCCAGTCTGAACACCGGGGAGCTGTTTTTT. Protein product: CASSFSSLNTGELFF.

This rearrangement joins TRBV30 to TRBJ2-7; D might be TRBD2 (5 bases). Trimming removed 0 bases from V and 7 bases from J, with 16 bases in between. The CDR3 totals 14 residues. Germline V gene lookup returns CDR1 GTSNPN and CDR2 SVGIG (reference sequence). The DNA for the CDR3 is TGTGCCTGGAGTGTCCAAGGACTGTCTTTAGAGCAGTACTTC. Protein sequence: CAWSVQGLSLEQYF.

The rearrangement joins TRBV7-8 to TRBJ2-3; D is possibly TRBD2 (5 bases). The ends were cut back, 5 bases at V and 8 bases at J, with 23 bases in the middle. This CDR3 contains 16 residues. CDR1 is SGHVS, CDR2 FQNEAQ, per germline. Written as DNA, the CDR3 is TGTGCCAGCAGCGGAGAACGGTTCCCCGGGGAAGGTACGCAGTATTTT. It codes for CASSGERFPGEGTQYF.

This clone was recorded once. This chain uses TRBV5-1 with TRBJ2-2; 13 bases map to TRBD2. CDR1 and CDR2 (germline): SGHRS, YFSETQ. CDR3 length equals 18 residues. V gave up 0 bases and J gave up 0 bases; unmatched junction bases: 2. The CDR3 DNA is TGCGCCAGCAGCTTGGCCACTAGCGGGAGGGCGAACACCGGGGAGCTGTTTTTT. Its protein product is CASSLATSGRANTGELFF.

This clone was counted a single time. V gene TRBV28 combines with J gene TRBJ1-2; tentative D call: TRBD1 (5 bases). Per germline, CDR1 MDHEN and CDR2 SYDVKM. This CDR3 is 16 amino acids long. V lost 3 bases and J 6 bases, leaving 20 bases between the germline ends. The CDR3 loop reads CASSFLPGPKPNGYTF. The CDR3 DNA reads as TGTGCCAGCAGTTTCTTGCCGGGACCCAAACCGAATGGCTACACCTTC.

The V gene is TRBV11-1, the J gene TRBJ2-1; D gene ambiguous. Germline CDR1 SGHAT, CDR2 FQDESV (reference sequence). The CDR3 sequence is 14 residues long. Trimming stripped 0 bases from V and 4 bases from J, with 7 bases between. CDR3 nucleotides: TGTGCCAGCAGCTTAGCTCTACGGTACAATGAGCAGTTCTTC. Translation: CASSLALRYNEQFF.

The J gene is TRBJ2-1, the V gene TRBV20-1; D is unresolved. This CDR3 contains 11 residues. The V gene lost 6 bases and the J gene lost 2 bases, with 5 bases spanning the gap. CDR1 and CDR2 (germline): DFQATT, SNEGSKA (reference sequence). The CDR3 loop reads CSAEPYNEQFF. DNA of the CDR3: TGCAGTGCAGAACCCTACAATGAGCAGTTCTTC.

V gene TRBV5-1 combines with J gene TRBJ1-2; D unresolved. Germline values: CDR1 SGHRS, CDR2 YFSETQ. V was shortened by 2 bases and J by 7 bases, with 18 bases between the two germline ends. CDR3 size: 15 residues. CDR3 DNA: TGCGCCAGCAGCTTAGTAGGGAGCCTGAGTGGTGGCTACACCTTC. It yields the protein CASSLVGSLSGGYTF.

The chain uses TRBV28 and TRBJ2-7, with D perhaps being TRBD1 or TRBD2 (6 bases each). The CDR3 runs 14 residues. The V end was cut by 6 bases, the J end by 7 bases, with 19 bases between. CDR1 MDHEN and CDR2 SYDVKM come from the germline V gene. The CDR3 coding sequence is TGTGCCAGCAGCCGGAGGGGGTTCTCGCGTGAGCAGTACTTC. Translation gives CASSRRGFSREQYF.

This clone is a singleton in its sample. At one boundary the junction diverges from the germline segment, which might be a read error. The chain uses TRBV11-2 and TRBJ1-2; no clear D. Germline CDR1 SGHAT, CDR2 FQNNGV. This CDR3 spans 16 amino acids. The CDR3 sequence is CASSLGGGRTNDGYTF. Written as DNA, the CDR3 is TGTGCCAGCAGCTTAGGTGGCGGCCGAACTAACGATGGCTACACCTTC.

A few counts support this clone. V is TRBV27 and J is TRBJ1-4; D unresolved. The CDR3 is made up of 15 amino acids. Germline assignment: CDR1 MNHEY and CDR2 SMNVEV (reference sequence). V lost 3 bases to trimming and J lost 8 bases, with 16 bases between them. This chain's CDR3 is CASSLGSDTWEKLFF. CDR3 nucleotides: TGTGCCAGCAGTTTGGGCAGCGACACGTGGGAAAAACTGTTTTTT.

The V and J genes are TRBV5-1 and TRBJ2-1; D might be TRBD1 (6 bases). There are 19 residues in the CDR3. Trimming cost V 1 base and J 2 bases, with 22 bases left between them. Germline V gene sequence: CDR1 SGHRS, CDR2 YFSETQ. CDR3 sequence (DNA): TGCGCCAGCAGCTTGACAGGGATCCCCACTTTTTCGCCCTACAATGAGCAGTTCTTC. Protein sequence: CASSLTGIPTFSPYNEQFF.

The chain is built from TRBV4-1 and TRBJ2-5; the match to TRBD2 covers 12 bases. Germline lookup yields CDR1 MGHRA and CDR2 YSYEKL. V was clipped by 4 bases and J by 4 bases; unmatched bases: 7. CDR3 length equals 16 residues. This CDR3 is CASSLRASGRVETQYF. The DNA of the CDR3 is TGCGCCAGCAGCCTCAGGGCTAGCGGGAGGGTAGAGACCCAGTACTTC.

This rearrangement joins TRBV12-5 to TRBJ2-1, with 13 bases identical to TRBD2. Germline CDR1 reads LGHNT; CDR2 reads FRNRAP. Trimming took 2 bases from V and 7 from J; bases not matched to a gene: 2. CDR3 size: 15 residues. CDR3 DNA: TGTGCTAGTGGTTTGTCGGGACTAGCGGGAAATGAGCAGTTCTTC. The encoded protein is CASGLSGLAGNEQFF. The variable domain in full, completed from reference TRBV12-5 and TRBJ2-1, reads DARVTQTPRHKVTEMGQEVTMRCQPILGHNTVFWYRQTMMQGLELLAYFRNRAPLDDSGMPKDRFSAEMPDATLATLKIQPSEPRDSAVYFCASGLSGLAGNEQFFGPGTRLTVL.